The present T cell receptor beta chain was sequenced within a study of blood T cell repertoires in COVID-19. Study at large: There were acute and convalescent COVID-19 samples, and they came from the United States, Italy and Spain. PBMCs, B-cell-depleted T cells, or T cells were the source of the cDNA or gDNA that made up the material.

This clone showed up just a few times. There are 12 residues in the CDR3. Germline V gene lookup returns CDR1 ENHRY and CDR2 SYGVKD. The ends were cut back, 0 bases at V and 10 bases at J, with 9 bases in the middle. Sequenced by immunoSEQ multiplex PCR; TCRdb stores in-frame clones only, minus some. The repertoire consists of under 150,000 clones, with 84% occurring once and the leading ten covering around 3.9%. Study members were between roughly 18 and 100 years old and lived in some 26 US regions. The source of this sequence is a middle-aged man in a cohort exposed to, infected with or recovered from COVID-19 (not recorded which). What was sequenced was PBMCs or T cells enriched from blood (not recorded which). The chain joins TRBV10-3 to TRBJ1-1, with TRBD1 as a possible D gene (5 bases). Here the CDR3 DNA reads TGTGCCATCAGTGAGTCGGCGGGGACAGCTTTCTTT. It encodes CAISESAGTAFF.